The 22 T cell receptor beta chains below all came from one sample that was sequenced in a study of cytomegalovirus exposure and HLA in healthy donors. TCRdb keeps only in-frame clones here, not all; method: immunoSEQ multiplex PCR. Here the sample spans under 250,000 clones, about 90% being singletons. The sample consisted of PBMCs. These receptors all come from a man in his late teens or twenties in good health and CMV-seropositive.

The rearrangement joins TRBV15 to TRBJ1-1, with D unclear. CDR3 length equals 14 residues. Trimming removed 3 bases from V and 4 bases from J, with 12 bases in between. The V gene's germline CDR1 is LNHNV and CDR2 YYDKDF (reference sequence). CDR3 nucleotide sequence: TGTGCCACCAGCAGGGTTATTGAGGCCACTGAAGCTTTCTTT. Translating gives CATSRVIEATEAFF.

This clone was recorded only once. The CDR3 spells CASSYSAGGSYEQYF. CDR3 in DNA: TGTGCCAGCAGTTACTCGGCAGGGGGAAGCTACGAGCAGTACTTC. This chain connects TRBV6-5 to TRBJ2-7, with 7 nucleotides matching TRBD1. This CDR3 comprises 15 residues. Trimming removed 0 bases from V and 3 bases from J; junction bases left unmatched: 5. Germline V lookup: CDR1 MNHEY, CDR2 SVGAGI.

The CDR3 DNA sequence: TGTGCCAGCAGCCGATACCGGCAGGCCGACTACGAGCAGTACTTC. Its protein is CASSRYRQADYEQYF. The rearrangement links TRBV11-2 to TRBJ2-7; D is uncertain. The CDR3 sequence is 15 residues long. Germline-derived CDR1 and CDR2 are SGHAT and FQNNGV. The V and J ends lost 5 bases and 3 bases respectively, with 17 bases between them.

This clone has a single count. The V and J genes are TRBV7-9 and TRBJ2-5; 9 bases map to TRBD2. The CDR3 contains 16 residues. Germline CDR1 is SEHNR and CDR2 is FQNEAQ (reference sequence). The junction had 9 bases not matched to a gene; V was cut back by 2 bases and J by 5 bases. The DNA of the CDR3 is TGTGCCAGCAGCTTACCCTTTCTGAGCGGGAGGGAGACCCAGTACTTC. Translation: CASSLPFLSGRETQYF.

V is TRBV7-8 and J is TRBJ2-2; TRBD2 matches at 9 bases. The CDR3 contains 17 residues. J lost 4 bases, V lost 4 bases, and 10 bases had no gene match. Looked up from germline, CDR1 is SGHVS and CDR2 is FQNEAQ. The CDR3 sequence is CASSSTLAGESTGELFF. The CDR3 DNA is TGTGCCAGCAGCTCGACCTTAGCGGGAGAGAGCACCGGGGAGCTGTTTTTT.

V and J are TRBV6-1 and TRBJ1-4; no clear D. CDR3 length: 14 amino acids. Germline V gives CDR1 MNHNS, CDR2 SASEGT. Between the trimmed V and J ends, which lost 0 bases and 10 bases, there was a span of 12 bases. The CDR3 reads CASSEAIGVRKLFF. In DNA, the CDR3 is TGTGCCAGCAGTGAAGCCATTGGGGTGCGAAAACTGTTTTTT.

J is TRBJ2-1 and V is TRBV7-8; 8 nucleotides align to TRBD2. Germline lookup yields CDR1 SGHVS and CDR2 FQNEAQ. CDR3 length: 15 residues. With 6 bases clipped from V and 8 bases from J, the junction kept 12 bases outside the gene matches. DNA for the CDR3: TGTGCCAGCAGTTTACCACAAGCGGGAGAAGATGAGCAGTTCTTC. This sequence encodes CASSLPQAGEDEQFF.

The chain employs TRBV28 and TRBJ2-7; possible D gene TRBD1, 6 bases. With 8 bases removed from V and 3 bases from J, the gap between germline ends came to 11 bases. CDR1 and CDR2 (germline): MDHEN, SYDVKM. The CDR3 is 12 residues long. DNA for the CDR3: TGTGCCAGCGGTAGGGGGTTCTACGAGCAGTACTTC. This encodes CASGRGFYEQYF. Supplemented by reference TRBV28 and TRBJ2-7, the full variable domain reads DVKVTQSSRYLVKRTGEKVFLECVQDMDHENMFWYRQDPGLGLRLIYFSYDVKMKEKGDIPEGYSVSREKKERFSLILESASTNQTSMYLCASGRGFYEQYFGPGTRLTVT.

With respect to this clone: This specimen includes other DNA sequences encoding the same CDR3. This rearrangement joins TRBV4-1 to TRBJ2-2, with 10 bases lining up with TRBD2. V dropped 1 base and J dropped 4; count of bases not matched to a gene: 9. CDR3 length: 18 residues. Germline V gene lookup returns CDR1 MGHRA and CDR2 YSYEKL. CDR3 sequence: CASSQGGLAGVGTGELFF. The CDR3 DNA reads as TGCGCCAGCAGCCAAGGTGGCCTAGCGGGAGTGGGCACCGGGGAGCTGTTTTTT.

This chain joins TRBV11-2 and TRBJ2-1; TRBD2 matches 10 bases. Germline V gene lookup returns CDR1 SGHAT and CDR2 FQNNGV. The CDR3 consists of 18 residues. The junction had 13 bases not matched to a gene; V was cut back by 4 bases and J by 4 bases. CDR3 in DNA: TGTGCCAGCAGCTCACCTGGGGCTAGCGGGAGTTTTTACAATGAGCAGTTCTTC. Amino acid sequence: CASSSPGASGSFYNEQFF. The variable domain in full, completed from reference TRBV11-2 and TRBJ2-1, reads EAGVAQSPRYKIIEKRQSVAFWCNPISGHATLYWYQQILGQGPKLLIQFQNNGVVDDSQLPKDRFSAERLKGVDSTLKIQPAKLEDSAVYLCASSSPGASGSFYNEQFFGPGTRLTVL.

The gene calls are TRBV30 and TRBJ1-1; possible D gene TRBD1, 5 bases. V lost 4 bases to trimming and J lost 2 bases, with 11 bases between them. The CDR3 loop spans 13 amino acids. CDR1 GTSNPN and CDR2 SVGIG come from the germline V gene (reference sequence). The CDR3 protein is CAWNGQGNTEAFF. The CDR3, as DNA: TGTGCCTGGAATGGGCAGGGCAACACTGAAGCTTTCTTT. Filled out from reference TRBV30 and TRBJ1-1, the complete variable domain reads SQTIHQWPATLVQPVGSPLSLECTVEGTSNPNLYWYRQAAGRGLQLLFYSVGIGQISSEVPQNLSASRPQDRQFILSSKKLLLSDSGFYLCAWNGQGNTEAFFGQGTRLTVV.

The V gene is TRBV7-2, the J gene TRBJ2-7; the D gene is possibly TRBD2 (5 bases). V was pared by 0 bases and J by 3 bases, with 9 bases between. Per germline, CDR1 SGHTA and CDR2 FQGNSA. The CDR3 covers 14 residues. Here the CDR3 DNA reads TGTGCCAGCAGCTTAGCCACGGGGAGCTACGAGCAGTACTTC. It encodes CASSLATGSYEQYF. The full variable domain, with the rest looked up from reference TRBV7-2 and TRBJ2-7, is GAGVSQSPSNKVTEKGKDVELRCDPISGHTALYWYRQSLGQGLEFLIYFQGNSAPDKSGLPSDRFSAERTGGSVSTLTIQRTQQEDSAVYLCASSLATGSYEQYFGPGTRLTVT.

This chain links TRBV2 with TRBJ2-3; TRBD1 matches at 11 bases. The V segment lost 6 bases and the J segment 4 bases; nucleotides outside the gene matches: 6. Germline V gene lookup returns CDR1 SNHLY and CDR2 FYNNEI. The CDR3 covers 15 residues. The CDR3 nucleotides are TGTGCCAGCAGGGCCGGACAGGGGGCATCAGATACGCAGTATTTT. Amino acid sequence: CASRAGQGASDTQYF.

The chain combines TRBV7-9 with TRBJ2-5; 8 bases fit TRBD1. Per germline, CDR1 SEHNR and CDR2 FQNEAQ (reference sequence). The CDR3 length is 15 residues. J gave up 0 bases and V 5 bases, and 5 bases lay outside the gene matches. The CDR3 loop is CASSPQGAYQETQYF. Here the CDR3 DNA reads TGTGCCAGCAGCCCCCAGGGGGCGTACCAAGAGACCCAGTACTTC. The complete variable domain, with remaining parts taken from reference TRBV7-9 and TRBJ2-5, reads DTGVSQNPRHKITKRGQNVTFRCDPISEHNRLYWYRQTLGQGPEFLTYFQNEAQLEKSRLLSDRFSAERPKGSFSTLEIQRTEQGDSAMYLCASSPQGAYQETQYFGPGTRLLVL.

The rearrangement joins TRBV7-2 to TRBJ2-3, with TRBD2 matching 12 bases. CDR1 SGHTA and CDR2 FQGNSA come from the germline V gene. CDR3 length: 16 residues. V trimming: 5 bases; J trimming: 4 bases; junction bases outside the gene matches: 7. As DNA, the CDR3 is TGTGCCAGCAGCACAGGACTAGCGGGATTGGCAGATACGCAGTATTTT. As protein: CASSTGLAGLADTQYF.

The chain employs TRBV29-1 and TRBJ2-5; D gene unclear. V lost 6 bases and J lost 0, with 5 bases in between. Germline assignment: CDR1 SQVTM and CDR2 ANQGSEA. This CDR3 has 11 residues. The CDR3, as DNA: TGCAGCGTCCAAAACCAAGAGACCCAGTACTTC. Translation gives CSVQNQETQYF.

This clone was observed a single time. The CDR3: CASSRDSQETQYF. CDR3 in DNA: TGTGCCAGCAGCCGGGACAGCCAAGAGACCCAGTACTTC. This chain links TRBV4-2 with TRBJ2-5, with 7 bases matching TRBD1. V lost 4 bases, J lost 1 base, and 0 bases stayed unmatched. The CDR3 sequence is 13 residues long. Germline CDR1 LGHNA, CDR2 YNFKEQ.

The chain carries TRBV28 and TRBJ1-2; D gene uncertain. CDR3 length equals 12 residues. CDR1 MDHEN and CDR2 SYDVKM come from the germline V gene. Trimming pared 5 bases from V and 4 bases from J, leaving 8 bases between. The DNA of the CDR3 is TGTGCCAGCAGTACAGCTCCCTATGGCTACACCTTC. The encoded protein is CASSTAPYGYTF.

V is TRBV4-1 and J is TRBJ1-2, with D perhaps matching TRBD1 (6 bases). The germline V gene has CDR1 MGHRA and CDR2 YSYEKL. V shed 3 bases and J shed 1 base, with 9 bases lying between them. CDR3 length: 14 amino acids. The CDR3: CASSQGAINYGYTF. CDR3 DNA: TGCGCCAGCAGCCAGGGGGCAATTAACTATGGCTACACCTTC.

This chain links TRBV7-9 with TRBJ1-1; D is unresolved. V lost 5 bases and J 3 bases, leaving 10 bases between the germline ends. This CDR3 is 13 amino acids long. Germline V gene sequence: CDR1 SEHNR, CDR2 FQNEAQ (reference sequence). The CDR3, as DNA: TGTGCCAGCAGCCCTTTGCCCGACACTGAAGCTTTCTTT. Its protein is CASSPLPDTEAFF.

The genes are TRBV5-1 and TRBJ2-3; possible D gene TRBD2, 5 bases. In germline, CDR1 is SGHRS, CDR2 YFSETQ. Trimming took off 1 base at V and 3 bases at J, with 6 bases between the two ends. The CDR3 runs 13 residues. In DNA, the CDR3 is TGCGCCAGCAGCTTGTCGGGGACAGATACGCAGTATTTT. It yields the protein CASSLSGTDTQYF.

V and J are TRBV5-6 and TRBJ2-7; D may be TRBD1 (6 bases). The V gene's germline CDR1 is SGHDT and CDR2 YYEEEE. The length of the CDR3 is 15 residues. The V and J ends lost 0 bases and 5 bases respectively, with 15 bases between them. Here the CDR3 DNA reads TGTGCCAGCAGCTTGGTTGGCACAGGGTACCACGAGCAGTACTTC. This encodes CASSLVGTGYHEQYF.